Detailed here is one TCR beta chain. Its specificity is unknown. This entry is derived from a study of T cells in women clearing cervical HPV infection. Study results and caveats: Timing of associations relative to infection is unclear; T-cell subsets were not isolated. Repertoire richness, not evenness, was significantly elevated in CIN3+ cases versus controls.

The method was immunoSEQ multiplex PCR; TCRdb's version includes in-frame clones alone and lacks a portion of them. The sample holds under 45,000 clones. The origin of this receptor is a woman between 18 and 69 years old with a cervical HPV16 infection that either progressed to CIN3+ or cleared (not recorded which). The sequenced material came from blood buffy coat.

CDR3 residues: CASSFMTASEAFF. CDR3 DNA, as far as it was read: TGTGCCAGCAGCTTTATGACAGCATCTGAA. The chain is built from TRBV7-9 and TRBJ1-1; D is possibly TRBD1 (5 bases). The read ends 3 residues shy of where the CDR3 ends; the end is completed using the germline J gene. This CDR3 contains 13 residues. The V end was cut by 3 bases, the J end by 6 bases, with 11 bases between. The germline gives CDR1 SEHNR, CDR2 FQNEAQ (reference sequence). Variable domain in full (rest from reference TRBV7-9 and TRBJ1-1): DTGVSQNPRHKITKRGQNVTFRCDPISEHNRLYWYRQTLGQGPEFLTYFQNEAQLEKSRLLSDRFSAERPKGSFSTLEIQRTEQGDSAMYLCASSFMTASEAFFGQGTRLTVV.